This record covers a single TCR beta chain. Original data processing: Reference gene primer amplification gave estimated nucleated cell counts. Sequencing was performed with immunoSEQ multiplex PCR; in TCRdb, only in-frame clones are kept and a portion is missing. V, J and clone size were drawn from that table, and D and trimming were deduced from the DNA. The repertoire consists of roughly 250,000 clones, with around 83% occurring once and the leading ten covering approximately 7.4%. The record originates from a study of blood T cell repertoires in COVID-19. About the study: PBMCs, B-cell-depleted T cells, or T cells provided the cDNA or gDNA that made up the material.

In germline, CDR1 is LGHDT, CDR2 YNNKEL (reference sequence). The CDR3 consists of 16 residues. The V end lost 4 bases, the J end lost 2 bases, and 15 bases lay between the germline ends. Sequenced material: peripheral blood. This TCR was sampled from a woman in her forties or fifties with acute or convalescent COVID-19. The chain carries TRBV3-1 (or the pseudogene TRBV3-2) and TRBJ1-3, with D unresolved. Written as DNA, the CDR3 is TGTGCCAGCAGCCCCTCCCCGGGGAAGGCTGGAAACACCATATATTTT. It translates to CASSPSPGKAGNTIYF.